One sample yielded the 4 T cell receptor beta chains listed below, sequenced in a study of control samples from healthy donors and cancer patients. The method was immunoSEQ multiplex PCR; TCRdb's version includes in-frame clones alone and lacks a portion of them. Among 260,000 or so clones listed, roughly 82% were seen once. The sample comprised PBMCs. The receptor set was obtained from a woman in her sixties or seventies with lung cancer.

The chain recombines TRBV9 with TRBJ1-2, with 10 bases lining up with TRBD1. Per the germline V gene, CDR1 is SGDLS and CDR2 is YYNGEE. The CDR3 sequence is 15 residues long. The V and J ends lost 4 bases and 4 bases, in that order; junction bases with no gene match: 7. In DNA, the CDR3 is TGTGCCAGCAGCTCCGACAGGGGGCCTCGCTATGGCTACACCTTC. Amino acids: CASSSDRGPRYGYTF.

The gene calls are TRBV5-1 and TRBJ2-2, with 7 positions matching TRBD1. CDR1 and CDR2 (germline): SGHRS, YFSETQ. This CDR3 is built from 16 residues. Trimming cost V 0 bases and J 4 bases; bases outside gene matches: 6. The CDR3 loop is CASSLDRGSSTGELFF. CDR3 DNA sequence: TGCGCCAGCAGCTTGGACAGGGGAAGTAGCACCGGGGAGCTGTTTTTT. Full variable domain (remainder filled in from reference TRBV5-1 and TRBJ2-2): KAGVTQTPRYLIKTRGQQVTLSCSPISGHRSVSWYQQTPGQGLQFLFEYFSETQRNKGNFPGRFSGRQFSNSRSEMNVSTLELGDSALYLCASSLDRGSSTGELFFGEGSRLTVL.

The chain has TRBV15 and TRBJ2-7; D possibly matches TRBD1 or TRBD2 (5 bases each). V shed 4 bases and J shed 0 bases, with 13 bases lying between them. The CDR3 runs 15 residues. Germline V CDR1 and CDR2: LNHNV, YYDKDF (reference sequence). Here the CDR3 reads CATSTRDGSSYEQYF. The CDR3 nucleotides read TGTGCCACCAGCACCCGGGACGGAAGCTCCTACGAGCAGTACTTC.

The CDR3 DNA reads TGTGCCAGCAGCTCCGTTGTGGGGGTCGTCACCGGGGAGCTGTTTTTT. Protein: CASSSVVGVVTGELFF. J is TRBJ2-2 and V is TRBV7-9, with D tentatively TRBD1 or TRBD2 (5 bases each). Trimming pared 4 bases from V and 4 bases from J, leaving 16 bases between. Germline CDR1 is SEHNR and CDR2 is FQNEAQ (reference sequence). The CDR3 covers 16 residues.